This T cell receptor (beta chain) was recovered during a study of control samples from healthy donors and cancer patients. Clones were read by immunoSEQ multiplex PCR, and TCRdb kept only the in-frame ones, dropping some. The sample carries roughly 130,000 clones, approximately 94% recorded once. Trimming cost V 3 bases and J 0 bases; bases outside gene matches: 10. The CDR3 totals 18 residues. Germline CDR1 is SGHTA and CDR2 is FQGNSA. The chain is built from TRBV7-2 and TRBJ2-3; 9 positions match TRBD2. This clonotype was obtained from a man aged 30 to 45 in good health. Sequencing was carried out using blood. CDR3 amino acids: CASSFLGAGGLSTDTQYF. The CDR3 nucleotides read TGTGCCAGCAGCTTCCTAGGAGCGGGGGGTTTGAGCACAGATACGCAGTATTTT. The whole variable domain, remainder taken from reference TRBV7-2 and TRBJ2-3, is GAGVSQSPSNKVTEKGKDVELRCDPISGHTALYWYRQSLGQGLEFLIYFQGNSAPDKSGLPSDRFSAERTGGSVSTLTIQRTQQEDSAVYLCASSFLGAGGLSTDTQYFGPGTRLTVL.